A single sample gave rise to the 24 T cell receptor beta chains below, sequenced in a study of beta chain features in type 1 diabetes. The study reverse transcribed the entire isolated RNA, so it sequenced expressed TCRB transcripts. TCRdb keeps only in-frame clones here, not all; method: immunoSEQ multiplex PCR. In the table there are 350,000 to 450,000 clones, more than 13% of which are singletons. Sequencing input: naive CD4+ T cells from blood. The receptors derive from a woman aged 18-29 years in good health.

The chain uses TRBV7-2 and TRBJ1-2, with D uncertain. Deletions cut 8 bases from V and 6 bases from J, with 19 bases between. The CDR3 runs to 14 residues. In germline, CDR1 is SGHTA, CDR2 FQGNSA. CDR3 nucleotides: TGTGCCAGCGGAGCTCCCGCGGGCTCGGATGGCTACACCTTC. Residues: CASGAPAGSDGYTF.

This clone was counted between two and nine times. The rearrangement uses TRBV7-2 and TRBJ2-2; TRBD1 might be the D (6 bases). Trimming removed 7 bases at V and 1 base at J, with 10 bases between. The germline V gene encodes CDR1 SGHTA and CDR2 FQGNSA. The CDR3 extends over 14 amino acids. The CDR3 nucleotides are TGTGCCAGCACGGACAGAAGGAACACCGGGGAGCTGTTTTTT. Amino acids: CASTDRRNTGELFF.

The chain recombines TRBV5-6 with TRBJ1-5; the D is unclear. CDR1 and CDR2 (germline): SGHDT, YYEEEE. The CDR3 has 15 amino acids. The V end lost 2 bases, the J end lost 2 bases, and 11 bases lay between the germline ends. The CDR3 here is CASSFRGRGNQPQHF. DNA of the CDR3: TGTGCCAGCAGCTTTCGGGGTCGGGGCAATCAGCCCCAGCATTTT.

In this sample, this clone turned up a few times. This chain links TRBV6-6 with TRBJ1-1; TRBD1 is a possible D gene (5 bases). V was pared by 11 bases and J by 4 bases, with 17 bases between. This CDR3 has 13 amino acids. From germline, CDR1 is MNHNY and CDR2 SVGAGI (reference sequence). Here the CDR3 DNA reads TGTGCCGGGCGGGGGGGTGGTGGCACTGAAGCTTTCTTT. This gives the protein CAGRGGGGTEAFF.

This clone was seen only a few times. The chain joins TRBV7-8 to TRBJ2-2; TRBD2 matches at 9 bases. Germline loops: CDR1 SGHVS, CDR2 FQNEAQ. J was trimmed by 6 bases and V by 5 bases; bases with no gene match: 7. The CDR3 totals 15 residues. CDR3 protein: CASSPAGGRAGELFF. CDR3 bases: TGTGCCAGCAGCCCCGCGGGGGGGCGGGCCGGGGAGCTGTTTTTT.

This clone was found a few times. J is TRBJ2-5 and V is TRBV12-5, with 11 bases lining up with TRBD2. The germline gives CDR1 LGHNT, CDR2 FRNRAP. This CDR3 is 19 amino acids long. V shed 1 base, J shed 4 bases, and the junction held 14 bases outside the gene matches. Here the CDR3 DNA reads TGTGCTAGTGGTTTGGGGCAATATCTGGGACTAGCGGAAGGAGAGACCCAGTACTTC. Its protein product is CASGLGQYLGLAEGETQYF. Full variable domain (missing parts from reference TRBV12-5 and TRBJ2-5): DARVTQTPRHKVTEMGQEVTMRCQPILGHNTVFWYRQTMMQGLELLAYFRNRAPLDDSGMPKDRFSAEMPDATLATLKIQPSEPRDSAVYFCASGLGQYLGLAEGETQYFGPGTRLLVL.

This clone was detected only a few times. J is TRBJ2-1 and V is TRBV15; maybe TRBD1 (5 bases). CDR1 is LNHNV, CDR2 YYDKDF, per germline (reference sequence). The V end was cut by 6 bases, the J end by 6 bases, with 21 bases between. This CDR3 contains 16 residues. This CDR3 reads CATRKNSHSRGNEQFF. CDR3 bases: TGTGCCACCAGAAAAAATAGCCACTCTAGGGGCAATGAGCAGTTCTTC.

This clone was recorded a few times. CDR3 DNA sequence: TGTGCCAGCAGCTTTGGCGGGACCACATTCTATGGCTACACCTTC. Its protein product is CASSFGGTTFYGYTF. The chain joins TRBV7-9 to TRBJ1-2, with TRBD1 as a possible D gene (5 bases). The length of the CDR3 is 15 residues. Germline lookup yields CDR1 SEHNR and CDR2 FQNEAQ (reference sequence). V was clipped by 3 bases and J by 4 bases, with 15 bases between them.

This clone was detected only a few times. The V gene is TRBV5-1, the J gene TRBJ2-3; TRBD1 might be the D (5 bases). CDR3 size: 15 residues. Per the germline V gene, CDR1 is SGHRS and CDR2 is YFSETQ. Trimming took off 2 bases at V and 4 bases at J, with 14 bases between the two ends. CDR3: CASSLEQAPSDTQYF. The CDR3, as DNA: TGCGCCAGCAGCTTAGAACAGGCTCCCTCAGATACGCAGTATTTT.

The CDR3 bases are TGTGCCAGCAGTGTAGGACAGAGTTTCCAAGAGACCCAGTACTTC. Translated, it gives CASSVGQSFQETQYF. This sequence joins TRBV2 and TRBJ2-5, with D tentatively TRBD1 (6 bases). CDR3 length: 15 residues. V was cut by 4 bases and J by 1 base, with 13 bases left in between. Germline V gene lookup returns CDR1 SNHLY and CDR2 FYNNEI.

This clone was found a few times. The rearrangement joins TRBV9 to TRBJ2-7; 8 bases map to TRBD2. Germline CDR1 and CDR2: SGDLS and YYNGEE. Germline trimming cut 0 bases from V and 3 bases from J; bases unmatched to any gene: 5. CDR3 length: 15 amino acids. The CDR3 DNA is TGTGCCAGCAGCGTAGTTCCAGCGGGAGACTACGAGCAGTACTTC. It yields the protein CASSVVPAGDYEQYF.

This CDR3 is CAISASGRSYNEQFF. DNA for the CDR3: TGTGCCATCAGTGCTAGCGGGAGGTCCTACAATGAGCAGTTCTTC. The chain has TRBV10-3 and TRBJ2-1; 11 bases agree with TRBD2. J lost 1 base, V lost 4 bases, and 0 bases had no gene match. The CDR3 contains 15 residues. Germline CDR1 is ENHRY and CDR2 is SYGVKD.

The genes are TRBV30 and TRBJ2-1; 10 positions match TRBD2. There are 13 residues in the CDR3. Germline V gives CDR1 GTSNPN, CDR2 SVGIG (reference sequence). J gave up 7 bases and V 8 bases, and 8 bases lay outside the gene matches. CDR3 DNA: TGTGCCCTGGAAGCGGGAGGGGGGAATGAGCAGTTCTTC. Its protein product is CALEAGGGNEQFF.

This clone was observed a handful of times. The CDR3 DNA reads TGCAGTCCGGGGGGAGGTTTCGAGCAGTACTTC. Its translation is CSPGGGFEQYF. J is TRBJ2-7 and V is TRBV20-1, with TRBD2 identical over 7 bases. The CDR3 consists of 11 residues. J gave up 6 bases and V 8 bases, and 7 bases lay outside the gene matches. Germline CDR1 reads DFQATT; CDR2 reads SNEGSKA (reference sequence).

This clone was recorded a few times. The chain uses TRBV6-5 and TRBJ2-1; possible D gene TRBD2, 6 bases. The CDR3 runs 16 residues. Germline CDR1 and CDR2: MNHEY and SVGAGI. V was clipped by 4 bases and J by 0 bases, with 13 bases between them. Here the CDR3 reads CASSSRGVSSYNEQFF. CDR3 sequence (DNA): TGTGCCAGCAGTTCTCGCGGGGTGTCCTCCTACAATGAGCAGTTCTTC.

This clone was detected only a few times. The rearrangement links TRBV4-2 to TRBJ2-7; the match to TRBD1 covers 11 bases. Trimming at V came to 1 base and at J to 3 bases, leaving 5 bases not matched to a gene. This CDR3 spans 16 amino acids. CDR1 and CDR2 from the germline V gene are LGHNA and YNFKEQ. CDR3 DNA: TGTGCCAGCAGCCAAGGGGACAGGGGGAATAACTACGAGCAGTACTTC. Translating gives CASSQGDRGNNYEQYF.

The table lists this clone with a few counts. The chain has TRBV9 and TRBJ1-1, with a weak D call TRBD1 (5 bases). CDR3 length: 16 amino acids. The germline CDR1 and CDR2 sequences are SGDLS and YYNGEE. Trimming took off 0 bases at V and 6 bases at J, with 18 bases between the two ends. The CDR3 loop reads CASSVGDLWGDPEAFF. In DNA form, the CDR3 reads TGTGCCAGCAGCGTAGGAGATCTGTGGGGGGACCCTGAAGCTTTCTTT. The variable domain in full, completed from reference TRBV9 and TRBJ1-1, reads DSGVTQTPKHLITATGQRVTLRCSPRSGDLSVYWYQQSLDQGLQFLIQYYNGEERAKGNILERFSAQQFPDLHSELNLSSLELGDSALYFCASSVGDLWGDPEAFFGQGTRLTVV.

CDR3 residues: CAWKLYQNTEAFF. The CDR3 nucleotides are TGTGCCTGGAAGCTTTATCAGAACACTGAAGCTTTCTTT. V is TRBV30 and J is TRBJ1-1, with D unclear. The ends were cut back, 4 bases at V and 1 base at J, with 10 bases in the middle. The CDR3 covers 13 residues. The germline gives CDR1 GTSNPN, CDR2 SVGIG (reference sequence).

This clone came up a few times. CDR3 residues: CASSQSQGNPYEQYF. The CDR3 nucleotides are TGTGCCAGCAGCCAGTCACAGGGTAATCCCTACGAGCAGTACTTC. The rearrangement uses TRBV4-2 and TRBJ2-7; TRBD1 might be the D (6 bases). The CDR3 contains 15 residues. V was pared by 3 bases and J by 2 bases, with 14 bases between. The germline CDR1 and CDR2 sequences are LGHNA and YNFKEQ.

The table lists this clone with a few counts. The gene calls are TRBV5-4 and TRBJ2-2; a possible D gene is TRBD1 (6 bases). Germline values: CDR1 SGHNT, CDR2 YYREEE (reference sequence). This CDR3 has 16 residues. Trimming removed 4 bases at V and 3 bases at J, with 16 bases between. Here the CDR3 reads CASSPPGQTYTGELFF. The CDR3 DNA is TGTGCCAGCAGCCCGCCTGGACAGACCTACACCGGGGAGCTGTTTTTT.

V usage is TRBV7-2 and J usage is TRBJ2-3; 10 bases map to TRBD2. The V gene's germline CDR1 is SGHTA and CDR2 FQGNSA. The ends lost 4 bases at V and 4 bases at J; junction bases unmatched: 8. The CDR3 runs to 16 residues. In DNA form, the CDR3 reads TGTGCCAGCAGCTCCCGACTAGCGGGTTCCGCAGATACGCAGTATTTT. This gives the protein CASSSRLAGSADTQYF.

The J gene is TRBJ2-7, the V gene TRBV29-1, with 7 bases matching TRBD2. The CDR3 sequence is 14 residues long. Germline assignment: CDR1 SQVTM and CDR2 ANQGSEA. With 4 bases clipped from V and 4 bases from J, the junction kept 10 bases outside the gene matches. The CDR3 region has the DNA TGCAGCGTTGCTTTGGCTAGCGGATATTACGAGCAGTACTTC. It encodes CSVALASGYYEQYF.

The CDR3 bases are TGCAGCGTTGATACCAGATACAGCTCCTACAATGAGCAGTTCTTC. It is translated as CSVDTRYSSYNEQFF. The genes are TRBV29-1 and TRBJ2-1, with D hard to call. V shed 3 bases and J shed 0 bases, with 12 bases lying between them. CDR3 length: 15 amino acids. CDR1 and CDR2 (germline): SQVTM, ANQGSEA.

There are a few counts of this clone. The chain is built from TRBV30 and TRBJ1-1, with unresolved D. In germline, CDR1 is GTSNPN, CDR2 SVGIG (reference sequence). CDR3 length equals 13 residues. V lost 5 bases, J lost 4 bases, and 14 bases lay in between. The CDR3 nucleotides are TGTGCCTGGGACATCTCGCAAGGCACTGAAGCTTTCTTT. The encoded protein is CAWDISQGTEAFF.